This T cell receptor beta chain appears in the sequencing data of a study of blood T cell repertoires in COVID-19. In the study overall: Acute and convalescent COVID-19 specimens originated in the United States, Italy and Spain. From T cells, B-cell-depleted T cells, or PBMCs came the material, which was cDNA or gDNA.

Sequencing used immunoSEQ multiplex PCR; TCRdb keeps in-frame clones, though not all of them. The repertoire holds 280,000 or so clones, with less than 90% as singletons. The sample consisted of peripheral blood. This sequence originates from a human donor in a cohort sampled during active COVID-19.

The CDR3 coding sequence is TGCGCCAGCAATGGAGGACTAGCGGCACTACGTAGCACAGATACGCAGTATTTT. Amino acid sequence: CASNGGLAALRSTDTQYF. The chain joins TRBV5-1 to TRBJ2-3; TRBD2 agrees at 10 bases. The trim removed 6 bases at V and 0 bases at J, leaving 13 bases unmatched. This CDR3 has 18 amino acids. CDR1 SGHRS and CDR2 YFSETQ come from the germline V gene.